In this sample, the clone carrying this T cell receptor (beta chain) turned up a few times. Its antigen is still unknown. CD4+ naive, central memory, regulatory and stem cell-like memory cells were sorted via CD45RO/CCR7/CD25/CD127/CD95/CD27. The record originates from a study of beta chain features in type 1 diabetes. Expressed TCRB transcripts were sequenced because the isolated RNA had all been reverse transcribed beforehand. Libraries were prepared by immunoSEQ multiplex PCR; TCRdb keeps only in-frame clonotypes and omits some of them. The data contain nearly 700,000 clones, 13% of them singletons. General observations from the study: There was a moderate but significant shortening of TCRB CDR3s in all four CD4+ subsets of Type 1 diabetes patients.

The sample taken for sequencing was naive CD4+ T cells from blood. This clonotype originated in a man between 18 and 29 years old with type 1 diabetes.

The CDR3 is CASSLDRTDTQYF. The CDR3 DNA reads as TGTGCCAGTAGTCTCGACAGAACAGATACGCAGTATTTT. V usage is TRBV19 and J usage is TRBJ2-3; D is possibly TRBD1 (5 bases). This CDR3 region has 13 residues. V was shortened by 5 bases and J by 3 bases, with 9 bases between the two germline ends. The V gene's germline CDR1 is LNHDA and CDR2 SQIVND (reference sequence).